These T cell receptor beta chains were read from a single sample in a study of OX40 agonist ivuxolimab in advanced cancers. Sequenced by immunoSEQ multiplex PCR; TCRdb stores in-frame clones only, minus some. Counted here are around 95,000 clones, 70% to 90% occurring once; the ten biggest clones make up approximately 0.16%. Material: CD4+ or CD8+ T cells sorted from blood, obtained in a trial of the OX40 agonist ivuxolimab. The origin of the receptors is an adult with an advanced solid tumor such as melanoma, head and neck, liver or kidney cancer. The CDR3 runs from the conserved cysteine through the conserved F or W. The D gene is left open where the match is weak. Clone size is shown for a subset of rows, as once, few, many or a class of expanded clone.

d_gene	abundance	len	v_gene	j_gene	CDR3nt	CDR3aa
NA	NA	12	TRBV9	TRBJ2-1	TGTGCCAGCTCCGGGTCGGTATATGAGCAGTTCTTC	CASSGSVYEQFF
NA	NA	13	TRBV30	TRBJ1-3	TGTGCCTGGAGTGGTGGTTCTGGAAACACCATATATTTT	CAWSGGSGNTIYF
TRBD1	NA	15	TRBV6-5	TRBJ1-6	TGTGCCAGCAGTTATCTCGGGACAGATAATTCACCCCTCCACTTT	CASSYLGTDNSPLHF
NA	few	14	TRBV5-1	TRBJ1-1	TGCGCCAGCAGCTTGGGGAATGGTGACACTGAAGCTTTCTTT	CASSLGNGDTEAFF
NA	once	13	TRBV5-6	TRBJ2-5	TGTGCCAGCAGCCGGGACACCCAAGAGACCCAGTACTTC	CASSRDTQETQYF
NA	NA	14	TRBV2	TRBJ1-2	TGTGCCAGCAGTGAAGCAGGCAGCTACTATGGCTACACCTTC	CASSEAGSYYGYTF
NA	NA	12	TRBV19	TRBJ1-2	TGTGCCAGTAGTATAGAGGACCGTGTTTACACCTTC	CASSIEDRVYTF
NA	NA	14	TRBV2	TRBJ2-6	TGTGCCAGCCGAGCAAACTCTGGGGCCAACGTCCTGACTTTC	CASRANSGANVLTF
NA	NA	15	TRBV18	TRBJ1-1	TGTGCCAGCTCACCGGCCGGGCCCCTGAACACTGAAGCTTTCTTT	CASSPAGPLNTEAFF
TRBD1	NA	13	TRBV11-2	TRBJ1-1	TGTGCCAGCAGCTTAGGGACAGGATTTGAAGCTTTCTTT	CASSLGTGFEAFF
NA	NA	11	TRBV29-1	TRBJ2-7	TGCAGCGTCAGAATAACCTACGAGCAGTACTTC	CSVRITYEQYF
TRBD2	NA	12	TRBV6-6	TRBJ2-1	TGTGCCAGCGCGGGAGGGAACAATGAGCAGTTCTTC	CASAGGNNEQFF
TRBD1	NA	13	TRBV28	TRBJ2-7	TGTGCCAGCAATGGGGACAGGGACTACGAGCAGTACTTC	CASNGDRDYEQYF
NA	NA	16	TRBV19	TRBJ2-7	TGTGCCAGTAGCCCTAGATGGGGGCAGGGATCCTACGAGCAGTACTTC	CASSPRWGQGSYEQYF
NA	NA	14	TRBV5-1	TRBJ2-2	TGCGCCAGCATGGAGAGGGTGAACACCGGGGAGCTGTTTTTT	CASMERVNTGELFF
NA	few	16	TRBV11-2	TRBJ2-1	TGTGCCAGCAGCTTAGGGGGGACTCTCTCCTACAATGAGCAGTTCTTC	CASSLGGTLSYNEQFF
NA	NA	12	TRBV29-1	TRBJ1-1	TGCAGCGTTGAAGATCAAGTCGCCGAAGCTTTCTTT	CSVEDQVAEAFF
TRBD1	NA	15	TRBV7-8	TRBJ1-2	TGTGCCAGCAGCCCCGCCCCACAGGGGAACTATGGCTACACCTTC	CASSPAPQGNYGYTF
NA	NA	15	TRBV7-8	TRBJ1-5	TGTGCCAGCAGCTTGGAAGCGGGGTCGGGGCAGCCCCAGCATTTT	CASSLEAGSGQPQHF
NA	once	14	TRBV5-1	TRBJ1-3	TGCGCCAGCAGCTTGGGCCAATTCGGAAACACCATATATTTT	CASSLGQFGNTIYF
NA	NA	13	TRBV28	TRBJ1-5	TGTGCCAGCAGTTTGGACAGCAATCAGCCCCAGCATTTT	CASSLDSNQPQHF
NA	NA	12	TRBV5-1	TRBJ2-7	TGCGCCAGCAGCTTGGATCTTTACGAGCAGTACTTC	CASSLDLYEQYF
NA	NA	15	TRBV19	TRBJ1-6	TGTGCCAGTAGTCTTCTCCCGGGACAAATTTCACCCCTCCACTTT	CASSLLPGQISPLHF
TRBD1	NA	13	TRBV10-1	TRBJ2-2	TGCGCCAGCAGTGGACAGGGGTGGAGGGAGCTGTTTTTT	CASSGQGWRELFF
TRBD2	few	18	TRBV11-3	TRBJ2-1	TGTGCCAGCAGCTTAGGGCCTAGCGGGGTATCCTCCTACAATGAGCAGTTCTTC	CASSLGPSGVSSYNEQFF
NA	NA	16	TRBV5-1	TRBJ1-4	TGCGCCAGCAGCTTGGCCCTACAGGGATCTAATGAAAAACTGTTTTTT	CASSLALQGSNEKLFF
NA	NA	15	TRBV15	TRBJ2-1	TGTGCCACCAGCAGAGGAGGGGGGGCATCGGATGAGCAGTTCTTC	CATSRGGGASDEQFF
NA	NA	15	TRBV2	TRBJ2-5	TGTGCCAGCAGGGGCGCGGCCGTGTACCAAGAGACCCAGTACTTC	CASRGAAVYQETQYF
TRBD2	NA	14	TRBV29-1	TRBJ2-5	TGCAGCGCCGGACTAGCGGGAGGGGTGGAGACCCAGTACTTC	CSAGLAGGVETQYF
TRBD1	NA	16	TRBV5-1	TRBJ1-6	TGCGCCAGCGGCTCTGACAGGGCCCTCTATAATTCACCCCTCCACTTT	CASGSDRALYNSPLHF
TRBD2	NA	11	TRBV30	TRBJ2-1	TGTGCCTACCGAAGCGGGGCTGAGCAGTTCTTC	CAYRSGAEQFF
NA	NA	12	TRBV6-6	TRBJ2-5	TGTGCCAGCAGCCCCATCGGGGAGACCCAGTACTTC	CASSPIGETQYF
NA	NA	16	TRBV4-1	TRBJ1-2	TGCGCCAGCAGCCAACCGGGCCTTTCCCCTAGAAATGGCTACACCTTC	CASSQPGLSPRNGYTF
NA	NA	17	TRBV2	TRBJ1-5	TGTGCCAGCAGTGGCGCCGGGAGGGGGGGCGCGAATCAGCCCCAGCATTTT	CASSGAGRGGANQPQHF
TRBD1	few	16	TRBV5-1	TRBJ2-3	TGCGCCAGCAGCCCGAGCTGGACAGGGGACCCAGATACGCAGTATTTT	CASSPSWTGDPDTQYF